This T cell receptor (beta chain) stems from a study of identical twins. A universal primer site was incorporated via template switching, and the cDNA contained unique molecular identifiers. TCRdb passed the 5' RACE reads through MiXCR, listing each CDR3 protein once. The table lists just under 650,000 distinct CDR3 sequences, roughly 7.2% of them singletons. V was shortened by 3 bases and J by 1 base, with 9 bases between the two germline ends. There are 13 residues in the CDR3. The germline V gene encodes CDR1 DFQATT and CDR2 SNEGSKA (reference sequence). This clonotype has more than one count but fewer than ten. Its antigen is as yet unknown. Study observations and caveats: Models came in too low on out-of-frame TCR alpha sharing in monozygotic twins.

These data were likewise used in another study, on yellow fever vaccine responses in identical twins.

This clonotype was obtained from a woman younger than 30 in good health. The V gene is TRBV20-1, the J gene TRBJ1-1; D unresolved. The specimen was PBMCs. The CDR3 coding sequence is TGCAGTGCTAGTCCGATGGGGAACACTGAAGCTTTCTTT. It translates to CSASPMGNTEAFF.